This is a list of T cell receptor beta chains from one sample in a study of OX40 agonist ivuxolimab in advanced cancers. TCRdb's copy holds only in-frame clones and misses some; the assay was immunoSEQ multiplex PCR. The sample has around 43,000 clones, around nine tenths seen once. The sequenced sample was CD4+ or CD8+ T cells sorted from blood, obtained in a trial of the OX40 agonist ivuxolimab. Receptor source: an adult with an advanced solid tumor such as melanoma, head and neck, liver or kidney cancer. The CDR3 runs from the conserved cysteine through the conserved F or W. A D gene is named only where the DNA matches it firmly. Size is stated for part of the rows, as once, few or many counts, or as a class when the clone is expanded.

CASSRGQSKNEQFF,TGTGCCAGCAGCCGCGGACAGAGCAAAAATGAGCAGTTCTTC,NA,few,TRBJ2-1,14,TRBV7-8
CASSQTPGDTEAFF,TGTGCCAGCAGTCAAACCCCAGGGGACACTGAAGCTTTCTTT,NA,NA,TRBJ1-1,14,TRBV6-5
CASSPGTGPNEQFF,TGCGCCAGCAGCCCTGGGACAGGGCCCAATGAGCAGTTCTTC,TRBD1,NA,TRBJ2-1,14,TRBV4-3
CASSSLTSTDTQYF,TGTGCCAGCAGTTCCCTTACTAGCACAGATACGCAGTATTTT,NA,NA,TRBJ2-3,14,TRBV6-5
CASSTDGGQYF,TGTGCCAGTAGTACGGACGGGGGGCAGTACTTC,NA,NA,TRBJ2-7,11,TRBV19
CASSYSENTEAFF,TGTGCCAGCAGTTACTCGGAGAACACTGAAGCTTTCTTT,NA,few,TRBJ1-1,13,TRBV6-5
CASSLAAVGHTGELFF,TGTGCCAGCAGCTTGGCCGCGGTGGGCCACACCGGGGAGCTGTTTTTT,NA,NA,TRBJ2-2,16,TRBV5-6
CASSVAGGRDTQYF,TGTGCCAGCAGCGTTGCAGGGGGGAGAGATACGCAGTATTTT,NA,NA,TRBJ2-3,14,TRBV9
CASSREFKGDNTEAFF,TGTGCCAGCAGCCGAGAGTTCAAAGGGGACAACACTGAAGCTTTCTTT,NA,few,TRBJ1-1,16,TRBV7-2
CASSPSRGVEQETQYF,TGTGCCAGCTCACCCAGTCGGGGGGTTGAACAAGAGACCCAGTACTTC,TRBD2,NA,TRBJ2-5,16,TRBV18
CASRRGAYGYTF,TGTGCCAGCAGACGAGGGGCCTATGGCTACACCTTC,NA,few,TRBJ1-2,12,TRBV7-2
CASSGDERSSYEQYF,TGCGCCAGCAGCGGGGACGAAAGAAGCTCCTACGAGCAGTACTTC,NA,NA,TRBJ2-7,15,TRBV5-1
CASSFPGTGGETEAFF,TGTGCCAGCAGCTTCCCCGGGACAGGGGGCGAGACTGAAGCTTTCTTT,TRBD1,once,TRBJ1-1,16,TRBV13
CASSDSSYNEQFF,TGTGCCAGTTCAGACTCCTCCTACAATGAGCAGTTCTTC,NA,NA,TRBJ2-1,13,TRBV11-3
CASSLMGQGYEQYF,TGTGCCAGCAGTTTGATGGGACAGGGTTACGAGCAGTACTTC,TRBD1,NA,TRBJ2-7,14,TRBV28
CASSETGTYSNQPQHF,TGTGCCAGCAGTGAAACAGGGACCTATAGCAATCAGCCCCAGCATTTT,NA,NA,TRBJ1-5,16,TRBV6-1
CASSEEWGADYTQYF,TGTGCCAGCAGTGAAGAGTGGGGGGCGGACTATACGCAGTATTTT,NA,few,TRBJ2-3,15,TRBV2